This TCR beta chain appears in the sequencing data of a study of blood T cell repertoires in COVID-19. Clones were sequenced by immunoSEQ multiplex PCR, and TCRdb holds only the in-frame ones, with some missing. Among approximately 300,000 clones listed, roughly 89% were seen once. The CDR3 is 17 residues long. J lost 1 base, V lost 1 base, and 6 bases had no gene match. Germline values: CDR1 SGHRS, CDR2 YFSETQ. The sequence came from a man aged 35-49 years with acute or convalescent COVID-19. Sequencing input: peripheral blood. The V gene is TRBV5-1, the J gene TRBJ2-1; TRBD2 aligns across 9 bases. The CDR3 DNA is TGCGCCAGCAGCTTGAAGTCTAGCGGGGATTCCTACAATGAGCAGTTCTTC. Its protein product is CASSLKSSGDSYNEQFF.